A single sample gave rise to the 21 T cell receptor beta chains below, sequenced in a study of blood T cell repertoires in COVID-19. The assay was immunoSEQ multiplex PCR, and TCRdb's table has in-frame clones only and misses some. This table holds hundreds of thousands of clones, over 85% found once. The sample comprised PBMCs or T cells enriched from blood (not recorded which). The receptor source for this set is a man in his 60s who had recovered from COVID-19.

V and J are TRBV19 and TRBJ1-2, with 7 bases identical to TRBD1. The CDR3 has 16 amino acids. J lost 0 bases, V lost 9 bases, and 13 bases had no gene match. Germline CDR1 reads LNHDA; CDR2 reads SQIVND (reference sequence). CDR3: CASREGGNLANYGYTF. The CDR3 nucleotides are TGTGCCAGCAGGGAAGGGGGCAACTTAGCTAACTATGGCTACACCTTC. Full variable domain (outside the CDR3, taken from reference TRBV19 and TRBJ1-2): DGGITQSPKYLFRKEGQNVTLSCEQNLNHDAMYWYRQDPGQGLRLIYYSQIVNDFQKGDIAEGYSVSREKKESFPLTVTSAQKNPTAFYLCASREGGNLANYGYTFGSGTRLTVV.

CDR3 in amino acids: CASSISTSGSRGRRETQYF. The CDR3 DNA reads as TGTGCCAGTAGTATCAGCACTAGCGGGAGCCGTGGTCGAAGAGAGACCCAGTACTTC. The V call is TRBV19, the J call TRBJ2-5, with 11 nucleotides matching TRBD2. The CDR3 sequence is 19 residues long. The germline gives CDR1 LNHDA, CDR2 SQIVND (reference sequence). With 3 bases clipped from V and 4 bases from J, the junction kept 16 bases outside the gene matches.

The rearrangement links TRBV28 to TRBJ1-3; 7 nucleotides line up with TRBD1. V dropped 10 bases and J dropped 0; count of bases not matched to a gene: 12. Germline loops: CDR1 MDHEN, CDR2 SYDVKM. This CDR3 comprises 16 residues. The CDR3 DNA follows: TGTGCCACCGAGGGGGCGCACCTTGTCTCTGGAAACACCATATATTTT. Amino acid sequence: CATEGAHLVSGNTIYF.

Written as DNA, the CDR3 is TGTGCCAGCAGCTTCCCAGGTCCCAATGAGCAGTTCTTC. Residues: CASSFPGPNEQFF. The V gene is TRBV11-3, the J gene TRBJ2-1; no clear D gene. The CDR3 is 13 residues long. The ends were cut back, 3 bases at V and 6 bases at J, with 9 bases in the middle. In germline, CDR1 is SGHNT, CDR2 YENEEA.

The J gene is TRBJ2-1, the V gene TRBV5-6, with D unclear. Germline V CDR1 and CDR2: SGHDT, YYEEEE. The CDR3 has 15 residues. V was clipped by 4 bases and J by 4 bases, with 15 bases between them. CDR3 bases: TGTGCCAGCAGCCCAACCCGGGTCATTTACAATGAGCAGTTCTTC. Protein sequence: CASSPTRVIYNEQFF.

This chain connects TRBV4-1 to TRBJ2-1; D may be TRBD2 (6 bases). The germline V and J ends were trimmed by 2 bases and 0 bases, with 11 bases remaining between them. CDR1 is MGHRA and CDR2 is YSYEKL in the germline V gene. The CDR3 covers 16 residues. DNA of the CDR3: TGCGCCAGCAGCCAACCGACTAGGGCCTCCTACAATGAGCAGTTCTTC. This sequence encodes CASSQPTRASYNEQFF.

This clone was detected only a few times. The CDR3 DNA reads TGTGCCAGCTCAGCTCGACAATCACCTACCGGGGAGCTGTTTTTT. As protein: CASSARQSPTGELFF. The chain links TRBV18 to TRBJ2-2; D ambiguous. Germline CDR1 and CDR2: KGHSH and LQKENI. The V gene lost 5 bases and the J gene lost 5 bases, with 15 bases spanning the gap. There are 15 residues in the CDR3.

This chain uses TRBV11-2 with TRBJ2-2; D is perhaps TRBD1 (6 bases). Germline values: CDR1 SGHAT, CDR2 FQNNGV. Between the trimmed V and J ends, which lost 2 bases and 0 bases, there was a span of 10 bases. The CDR3 contains 16 residues. The CDR3 nucleotides read TGTGCCAGCAGCTTAACCGACAGGCCGAACACCGGGGAGCTGTTTTTT. This codes for CASSLTDRPNTGELFF.

J is TRBJ2-5 and V is TRBV3-1 (or the pseudogene TRBV3-2); TRBD2 matches 7 bases. CDR3 length: 16 residues. Germline values: CDR1 LGHDT, CDR2 YNNKEL (reference sequence). J lost 4 bases, V lost 1 base, and 9 bases had no gene match. CDR3 loop: CASSQAAGVGRETQYF. CDR3 DNA: TGTGCCAGCAGCCAAGCCGCGGGGGTTGGGAGAGAGACCCAGTACTTC.

The J gene is TRBJ2-1, the V gene TRBV7-2; TRBD2 aligns across 8 bases. CDR3 size: 15 residues. Germline V CDR1 and CDR2: SGHTA, FQGNSA. The V segment lost 2 bases and the J segment 9 bases; nucleotides outside the gene matches: 9. For the CDR3, the DNA is TGTGCCAGCAGCTTACCCGGGACTAGTAATCTTGAGCAGTTCTTC. Protein sequence: CASSLPGTSNLEQFF.

This CDR3 reads CASSPGETQYF. The CDR3 coding sequence is TGTGCCAGCAGCCCCGGAGAGACCCAGTACTTC. The chain couples TRBV11-2 to TRBJ2-5; D gene ambiguous. This CDR3 spans 11 amino acids. Looked up from germline, CDR1 is SGHAT and CDR2 is FQNNGV. V was cut by 5 bases and J by 4 bases, with 5 bases left in between.

The rearrangement uses TRBV3-1 (or the pseudogene TRBV3-2) and TRBJ2-5; 8 nucleotides agree with TRBD2. Germline CDR1 reads LGHDT; CDR2 reads YNNKEL (reference sequence). Losses at the gene ends were 2 bases for V and 3 bases for J; bases not matched to a gene: 8. CDR3 size: 16 residues. CDR3 nucleotide sequence: TGTGCCAGCAGCCAACCCGCTAGCGGGCCGAAAGAGACCCAGTACTTC. It codes for CASSQPASGPKETQYF.

This chain connects TRBV10-1 to TRBJ2-1, with D unclear. The CDR3 contains 13 residues. V shed 10 bases and J shed 0 bases, with 10 bases lying between them. Germline lookup yields CDR1 WNHNN and CDR2 SYGVQD (reference sequence). CDR3 sequence reads: CATHHNSYNEQFF. The CDR3 coding sequence is TGCGCCACACACCATAACTCCTACAATGAGCAGTTCTTC.

The J gene is TRBJ2-1, the V gene TRBV21-1; the table's TRBD2 call for D was not verified on the DNA. TRBV21-1 is noted as a pseudogene. The CDR3 contains 17 residues. CDR3 sequence (DNA): TGTGCCAGCAGCAAAGTTTGCGGGAGCGGCTCCTACAATGAGCAGTTCTTC. Amino acids: CASSKVCGSGSYNEQFF.

Note on this clone: A junction boundary mismatches the germline segment, possibly from a read error. The V gene is TRBV6-1, the J gene TRBJ1-4; D is unclear. The germline V gene has CDR1 MNHNS and CDR2 SASEGT. The CDR3 runs 14 residues. This CDR3 reads CASREDASREKLFF. CDR3 DNA sequence: TGTGCCAGCAGAGAAGACGCTAGCCGCGAAAAACTGTTTTTT.

V is TRBV7-2 and J is TRBJ2-1, with a tentative D call TRBD2 (6 bases). Germline values: CDR1 SGHTA, CDR2 FQGNSA. CDR3 length equals 14 residues. V was cut by 11 bases and J by 12 bases, with 26 bases left in between. This CDR3 reads CAGKPGLAAEVQFF. The CDR3 region has the DNA TGTGCCGGCAAACCGGGACTGGCCGCTGAGGTGCAGTTCTTC.

The chain has TRBV7-9 and TRBJ1-5; TRBD1 is a possible D gene (6 bases). Trimming removed 5 bases at V and 5 bases at J, with 10 bases between. The CDR3 covers 13 residues. CDR1 is SEHNR, CDR2 FQNEAQ, per germline (reference sequence). The CDR3 coding sequence is TGTGCCAGCAGCCCGACAGGCGATCAGCCCCAGCATTTT. Protein sequence: CASSPTGDQPQHF.

The gene calls are TRBV14 and TRBJ2-1; no definite D call. The CDR3 length is 16 residues. CDR1 is SGHDN, CDR2 FVKESK, per germline. V lost 4 bases to trimming and J lost 4 bases, with 17 bases between them. The CDR3 sequence: CASSPWPHNIYNEQFF. The CDR3 bases are TGTGCCAGCAGCCCATGGCCCCATAACATATACAATGAGCAGTTCTTC.

The chain combines TRBV6-5 with TRBJ1-3, with D possibly being TRBD1 (5 bases). Germline values: CDR1 MNHEY, CDR2 SVGAGI. V was trimmed by 1 base and J by 3 bases, leaving 13 bases between them. CDR3 length equals 16 residues. The CDR3 protein is CASSYYTGTVGNTIYF. The DNA for the CDR3 is TGTGCCAGCAGTTACTATACAGGAACAGTTGGAAACACCATATATTTT.

Only one count was recorded for this clone. This rearrangement joins TRBV7-3 to TRBJ1-6, with 9 nucleotides matching TRBD1. V shed 3 bases, J shed 6 bases, and the junction held 3 bases outside the gene matches. The CDR3 has 15 residues. Per the germline V gene, CDR1 is SGHTA and CDR2 is FQGTGA. CDR3 protein: CASSLVGQGNSPLHF. CDR3 nucleotides: TGTGCCAGCAGCTTGGTGGGACAGGGTAATTCACCCCTCCACTTT.

The chain is built from TRBV5-1 and TRBJ1-4; a possible D gene is TRBD1 (6 bases). The CDR3 spans 14 residues. CDR1 and CDR2 from the germline V gene are SGHRS and YFSETQ. V shed 0 bases and J shed 5 bases, with 8 bases lying between them. CDR3 bases: TGCGCCAGCAGCTTGGTGGGGGCGAATGAAAAACTGTTTTTT. This translates into CASSLVGANEKLFF.